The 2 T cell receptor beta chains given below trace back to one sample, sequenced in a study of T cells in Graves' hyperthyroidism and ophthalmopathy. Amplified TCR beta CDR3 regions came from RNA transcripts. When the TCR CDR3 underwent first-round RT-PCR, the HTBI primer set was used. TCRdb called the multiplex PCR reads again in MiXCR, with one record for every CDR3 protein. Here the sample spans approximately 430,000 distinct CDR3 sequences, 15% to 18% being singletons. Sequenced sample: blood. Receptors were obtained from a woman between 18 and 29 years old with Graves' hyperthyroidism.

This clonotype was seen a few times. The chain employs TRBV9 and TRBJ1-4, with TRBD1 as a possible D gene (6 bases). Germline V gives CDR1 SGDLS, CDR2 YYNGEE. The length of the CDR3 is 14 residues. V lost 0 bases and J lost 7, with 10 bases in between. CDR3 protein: CASSVAGAGEKLFF. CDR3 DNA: TGTGCCAGCAGCGTAGCGGGGGCCGGTGAAAAACTGTTTTTT.

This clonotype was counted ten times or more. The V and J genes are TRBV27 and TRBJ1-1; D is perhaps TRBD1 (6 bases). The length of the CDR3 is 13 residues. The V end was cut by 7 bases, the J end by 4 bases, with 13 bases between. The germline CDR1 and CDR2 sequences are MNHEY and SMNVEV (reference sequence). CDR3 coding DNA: TGTGCCAGCACGCGACAGGCGGGCACTGAAGCTTTCTTT. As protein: CASTRQAGTEAFF.